These T cell receptor beta chains were read from a single sample in a study of cytomegalovirus exposure and HLA in healthy donors. Method: immunoSEQ multiplex PCR; TCRdb's copy keeps in-frame clones and lacks some. The sample carries 55,000 to 75,000 clones, about 63% recorded once. Sequenced: PBMCs. The receptors here all came from a man in his forties in good health and CMV-seropositive. Each CDR3 is given with its conserved first and last residue. Each record gives: V gene, J gene, CDR3 length, CDR3 protein.

v_gene: TRBV21-1
j_gene: TRBJ2-7
len: 15
CDR3aa: CARKPGGRKTYEQYF

v_gene: TRBV2
j_gene: TRBJ2-1
len: 15
CDR3aa: CASSDSWASYNEQFF

v_gene: TRBV28
j_gene: TRBJ1-5
len: 14
CDR3aa: CASSTLEGVQPQHF

v_gene: TRBV5-1
j_gene: TRBJ2-7
len: 15
CDR3aa: CASGPLGRATYEQYF

v_gene: TRBV28
j_gene: TRBJ2-4
len: 14
CDR3aa: CASSLSRGLDIQYF

v_gene: TRBV30
j_gene: TRBJ2-7
len: 17
CDR3aa: CAWSGGSTSGGYYEQYF

v_gene: TRBV5-1
j_gene: TRBJ2-5
len: 16
CDR3aa: CASSLGTGTEKETQYF

v_gene: TRBV29-1
j_gene: TRBJ2-3
len: 14
CDR3aa: CSVGAEQVTDTQYF

v_gene: TRBV11-2
j_gene: TRBJ2-7
len: 14
CDR3aa: CASGRGGSSYEQYF

v_gene: TRBV4-2
j_gene: TRBJ1-5
len: 15
CDR3aa: CASSQATGVNQPQHF

v_gene: TRBV6-5
j_gene: TRBJ1-2
len: 14
CDR3aa: CASSSTGAGYGYTF

v_gene: TRBV19
j_gene: TRBJ1-2
len: 15
CDR3aa: CASSAGTGSPYGYTF

v_gene: TRBV19
j_gene: TRBJ1-2
len: 14
CDR3aa: CASSTGQVNYGYTF

v_gene: TRBV19
j_gene: TRBJ2-3
len: 13
CDR3aa: CASSSGLAGTQYF

v_gene: TRBV9
j_gene: TRBJ2-3
len: 16
CDR3aa: CASSVEGGVAGSGAYF

v_gene: TRBV19
j_gene: TRBJ1-2
len: 14
CDR3aa: CASEPGQGARGYTF

v_gene: TRBV7-2
j_gene: TRBJ2-6
len: 19
CDR3aa: CASSPWARTGTGGANVLTF